This section outlines one TCR beta chain sequence together with its context. The source of the sample is a study of technical replicates of blood from four donors. Germline V CDR1 and CDR2: SGHNT, YYREEE (reference sequence). The V and J ends lost 8 bases and 4 bases respectively, with 13 bases between them. The CDR3 contains 13 residues. This table comes from immunoSEQ multiplex PCR, and its TCRdb copy is limited to in-frame clones, with some not included. The sample lists about 67,000 clones; about 98% were seen once. The rearrangement joins TRBV5-4 to TRBJ2-1; D might be TRBD1 (5 bases). The TCR originated in a human donor in good health. The sequencing input was T cells isolated from PBMCs. This CDR3 is CARTRDSYNEQFF. CDR3 sequence (DNA): TGTGCCAGGACGAGAGACAGTTACAATGAGCAGTTCTTC.